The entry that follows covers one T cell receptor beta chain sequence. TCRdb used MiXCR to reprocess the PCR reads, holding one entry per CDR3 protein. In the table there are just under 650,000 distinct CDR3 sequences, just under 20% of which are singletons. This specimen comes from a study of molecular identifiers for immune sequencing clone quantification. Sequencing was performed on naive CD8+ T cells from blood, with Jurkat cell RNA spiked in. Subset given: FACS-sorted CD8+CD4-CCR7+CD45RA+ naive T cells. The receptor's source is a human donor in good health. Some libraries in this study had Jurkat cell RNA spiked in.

CDR3 bases: TGCGCCAGCAGCCAAATAGTTAGAGGGAATCAGCCCCAGCATTTT. It is translated as CASSQIVRGNQPQHF. The V call is TRBV4-1, the J call TRBJ1-5; D is uncertain. This CDR3 comprises 15 residues. V gave up 2 bases and J gave up 4 bases, with 12 bases separating them. CDR1 is MGHRA and CDR2 is YSYEKL in the germline V gene.